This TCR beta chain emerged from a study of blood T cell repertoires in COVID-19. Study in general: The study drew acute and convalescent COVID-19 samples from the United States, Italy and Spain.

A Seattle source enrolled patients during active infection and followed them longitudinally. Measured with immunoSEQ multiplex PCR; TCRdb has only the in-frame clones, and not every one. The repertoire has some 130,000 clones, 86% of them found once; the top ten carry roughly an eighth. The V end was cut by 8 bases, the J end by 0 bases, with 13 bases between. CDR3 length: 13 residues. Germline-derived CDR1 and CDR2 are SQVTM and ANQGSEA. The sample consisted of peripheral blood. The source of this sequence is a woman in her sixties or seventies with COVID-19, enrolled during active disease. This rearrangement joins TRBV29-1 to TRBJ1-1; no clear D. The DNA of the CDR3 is TGCAGCTTTGGCAGTTCAATGAACACTGAAGCTTTCTTT. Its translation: CSFGSSMNTEAFF.